Listed below are T cell receptor beta chains from one sample, sequenced in a study of shared clonotypes between healthy human individuals. Libraries were prepared by immunoSEQ multiplex PCR; TCRdb keeps only in-frame clonotypes and omits some of them. There are 1.6 million or so clones in the sample; more than 95% occur only once, and 1% to 1.5% lies in the top ten. Material: naive CD4+ T cells sorted from blood. These receptors were obtained from a man aged 30-40 years in good health. Each CDR3 is given with its conserved first and last residue. D genes are given only for firm matches. Not all rows give a size; the values are once, few, many and, for expanded clones, a class.

d_call	v_call	j_call	clone_size	cdr3_aa	cdr3_nt
.	TRBV5-5	TRBJ1-4	.	CASSLEGPATNEKLFF	TGTGCCAGCAGCTTGGAGGGACCGGCAACTAATGAAAAACTGTTTTTT
.	TRBV7-3	TRBJ2-1	.	CASSQVASPYNEQFF	TGTGCCAGCAGCCAGGTAGCCTCACCCTACAATGAGCAGTTCTTC
.	TRBV2	TRBJ2-1	.	CASSPQVPGNEQFF	TGTGCCAGCAGTCCCCAGGTCCCAGGGAATGAGCAGTTCTTC
TRBD2	TRBV7-9	TRBJ2-3	.	CASSLPGLAVTDTQYF	TGTGCCAGCAGCTTACCGGGACTAGCGGTCACAGATACGCAGTATTTT
.	TRBV19	TRBJ2-7	.	CASSPVYEQYF	TGTGCCAGTAGTCCTGTCTACGAGCAGTACTTC
TRBD2	TRBV11-3	TRBJ2-3	.	CASSSGLAPPDTQYF	TGTGCCAGCAGCTCGGGACTAGCGCCCCCAGATACGCAGTATTTT
.	TRBV7-9	TRBJ2-5	.	CASSFLNRAGGETQYF	TGTGCCAGCAGCTTCCTAAACAGGGCCGGGGGAGAGACCCAGTACTTC
.	TRBV7-2	TRBJ2-7	.	CASSFPSYEQYF	TGTGCCAGCAGCTTCCCTTCCTACGAGCAGTACTTC
TRBD1	TRBV11-2	TRBJ2-7	.	CASGLQGPDLGQYF	TGTGCCAGCGGGTTACAGGGGCCCGACCTTGGGCAGTACTTC
.	TRBV4-3	TRBJ2-7	.	CASSRGTLYEQYF	TGCGCCAGCAGCCGTGGGACCCTCTACGAGCAGTACTTC
TRBD1	TRBV28	TRBJ2-7	.	CATRQGAYEQYF	TGTGCCACTAGACAGGGTGCCTACGAGCAGTACTTC
.	TRBV7-2	TRBJ2-7	once	CASSLDQTDEQYF	TGTGCCAGCAGCTTAGACCAGACGGACGAGCAGTACTTC
.	TRBV11-2	TRBJ1-4	once	CASSPEVAATNEKLFF	TGTGCCAGCAGCCCTGAAGTTGCGGCGACTAATGAAAAACTGTTTTTT
.	TRBV21-1	TRBJ1-5	.	CASSRDQPQHF	TGTGCCAGCAGCAGGGATCAGCCCCAGCATTTT
TRBD1	TRBV5-1	TRBJ2-3	.	CASSLLDRGSTDTQYF	TGCGCCAGCAGCTTACTGGACAGGGGGAGCACAGATACGCAGTATTTT
.	TRBV18	TRBJ2-1	.	CASSPPRGDPFYNEQFF	TGTGCCAGCTCACCACCGAGGGGGGATCCCTTCTACAATGAGCAGTTCTTC
.	TRBV4-1	TRBJ2-1	.	CASRPLAASYNEQFF	TGCGCCAGCAGGCCACTCGCAGCCTCCTACAATGAGCAGTTCTTC
TRBD2	TRBV7-9	TRBJ2-2	.	CASSFGTNQPFTGELFF	TGTGCCAGCAGCTTCGGGACTAATCAACCATTCACCGGGGAGCTGTTTTTT
.	TRBV9	TRBJ1-2	.	CASSVASGYGYTF	TGTGCCAGCAGCGTAGCTTCAGGGTATGGCTACACCTTC
.	TRBV27	TRBJ2-7	.	CASGAGWSSYEQYF	TGTGCCAGCGGGGCGGGATGGAGCTCCTACGAGCAGTACTTC
.	TRBV28	TRBJ2-1	.	CASSETQGRNNEQFF	TGTGCCAGCAGCGAGACCCAGGGTAGGAACAATGAGCAGTTCTTC
.	TRBV18	TRBJ1-5	.	CASSPNSGEPQHF	TGTGCCAGCTCACCAAACTCAGGGGAGCCCCAGCATTTT
.	TRBV19	TRBJ1-4	.	CASSISQGSHEKLFF	TGTGCCAGTAGTATATCACAGGGTAGTCACGAAAAACTGTTTTTT
TRBD1	TRBV7-9	TRBJ2-7	.	CASSLGTGSYEQYF	TGTGCCAGCAGCTTGGGGACAGGGTCCTACGAGCAGTACTTC
TRBD2	TRBV19	TRBJ2-3	.	CASSLGGSTDTQYF	TGTGCCAGTAGCCTGGGAGGGAGCACAGATACGCAGTATTTT
.	TRBV27	TRBJ1-2	.	CASRSTANYGYTF	TGTGCCAGCAGATCCACAGCGAACTATGGCTACACCTTC
TRBD1	TRBV19	TRBJ2-5	.	CASSTTGGIEETQYF	TGTGCCAGTAGTACAACAGGGGGCATCGAAGAGACCCAGTACTTC
.	TRBV6-5	TRBJ1-4	.	CASTTARDNEKLFF	TGTGCCAGCACGACAGCTAGGGATAATGAAAAACTGTTTTTT
TRBD1	TRBV7-9	TRBJ2-5	.	CASSSVHRGETQYF	TGTGCCAGCAGCTCCGTGCACAGGGGAGAGACCCAGTACTTC
TRBD1	TRBV28	TRBJ1-3	once	CASSSTGTGLKF	TGTGCCAGCAGCTCAACCGGGACAGGGCTCAAATTT
.	TRBV6-1	TRBJ2-3	.	CASVESRKDTQYF	TGTGCCAGCGTGGAGTCCAGAAAAGATACGCAGTATTTT
.	TRBV7-7	TRBJ2-5	.	CASSSSGTFQETQYF	TGTGCTAGCAGCTCAAGTGGGACTTTTCAAGAGACCCAGTACTTC
.	TRBV5-1	TRBJ1-1	.	CASSLGLGGEAFF	TGCGCCAGCAGCCTAGGGCTGGGGGGTGAAGCTTTCTTT
TRBD1	TRBV5-4	TRBJ2-7	.	CASTIWGQNYEQYF	TGTGCCAGCACCATTTGGGGACAGAACTACGAGCAGTACTTC
.	TRBV28	TRBJ2-1	.	CASTTTPSSYNEQFF	TGTGCCAGCACAACGACTCCGAGCTCCTACAATGAGCAGTTCTTC
.	TRBV7-9	TRBJ2-7	.	CASSRTAYEQYF	TGTGCCAGCAGCCGAACAGCTTACGAGCAGTACTTC
.	TRBV27	TRBJ2-1	.	CASSLGTEQFF	TGTGCCAGCAGTTTAGGCACTGAGCAGTTCTTC
.	TRBV18	TRBJ2-7	.	CASSTSNTGSYEQYF	TGTGCCAGCTCAACCTCTAACACTGGCTCCTACGAGCAGTACTTC
TRBD2	TRBV4-3	TRBJ2-1	.	CASSQSGGAIYNEQFF	TGCGCCAGCAGCCAATCGGGGGGAGCCATCTACAATGAGCAGTTCTTC
TRBD2	TRBV7-6	TRBJ2-1	.	CASSPPGLAGVLNEQFF	TGTGCCAGCAGCCCTCCGGGACTAGCGGGAGTCCTGAATGAGCAGTTCTTC
TRBD1	TRBV9	TRBJ1-2	.	CASSEGTGEANYGYTF	TGTGCCAGCAGCGAGGGGACAGGAGAAGCTAACTATGGCTACACCTTC
TRBD2	TRBV11-3	TRBJ2-2	.	CASSLELAGGVTGELFF	TGTGCCAGCAGCTTAGAACTAGCGGGAGGGGTCACCGGGGAGCTGTTTTTT
.	TRBV20-1	TRBJ1-1	.	CSASGNTEAFF	TGCAGTGCTAGTGGGAACACTGAAGCTTTCTTT